The following is a T cell receptor beta chain sequence with its context. This receptor's antigen is unknown. No base quality information exists; no much larger clone differs at one position. The record originates from a study of cytomegalovirus exposure and HLA in healthy donors listed by TCRdb under 2017. Turning to the overall study: An earlier analysis of 587 of the donors reported approximately 270 Gb of sequence data and roughly 100 million unique TCR beta sequences from about 200 million T cells. A later analysis re-examined previously published TCR beta repertoires from more than 600 donors and added high-resolution HLA genotyping to investigate patterns of TCR occurrence. The later analysis used no new phenotypic data to find candidate immune exposures, relying instead on TCR beta sequences and their occurrence across donors. HLA typing included class I and class II loci at four-digit resolution. Of the approximately 370 genotyped donors, roughly 76% were placed in the genetic ancestry cluster associated with self-reported Caucasian donors. Alongside the repertoire data, information on donor age, sex, ethnicity and CMV serostatus was compiled. All discovery cohort repertoires had been generated on a single sequencing platform. The study aimed to test whether signatures of past pathogen exposure could be identified by cataloging public T cell receptors. An earlier analysis of 500 to 750 of the donors applied high-throughput TCR beta sequencing to assess whether each TCR beta V gene segment acted as functional or pseudogenic. An early release that covered fewer than 800 HLA-typed donors contained about 300 gigabases of sequencing data and 65 million to 100 million unique TCR sequences. The number of donors typed differed by locus, with about 629-630 for A, B, C, DRB1 and DQB1, 522 for DQA1, 606 for DPA1, and 472 for DPB1. Roughly 5 DR-DQ haplotypes were handled as single units for association and clustering, since linkage in the cohort was strong. The T cell repertoires of 700 or so subjects were profiled by immunosequencing and related to cytomegalovirus serostatus. In addition to the first cohort of 666 subjects, a separate validation cohort of 120 different subjects was used. To predict cytomegalovirus infection status, the study brought together high-throughput TCR immunosequencing, statistical association of individual TCRs with disease status, and machine learning. Among 398 genotyped donors of the cohort, an average of roughly 230,000 unique TCR beta nucleotide sequences was sequenced per donor, of which about 18% were non-productive. A later genetic analysis took genome-wide SNP genotypes for 398 of the 666 donors and used that subset as a discovery cohort. Study-level results and caveats: In a later analysis, 16,951 TCR beta sequences were associated with specific HLA alleles at a false discovery rate of 0.05. Most TCR sequences were seen in very few donors, while some public TCRs were found in many individuals. Because counts were too low, about 17 rarely observed V segments, including chromosome 9 orphons, were excluded from the earlier analysis of fewer than 650 of the donors. In both the original and validation cohorts, the classifier was reported to diagnose cytomegalovirus status with high specificity and sensitivity. The 87-base-pair reads could not distinguish some IMGT-functional V segments, including TRBV6-2 and TRBV6-3, so those segments were excluded. This cohort had only TCR beta chains sequenced, and the lack of alpha or paired-chain data limited which features could be detected. Several of the top co-occurrence clusters appeared to be linked to parvovirus B19, influenza, CMV and Epstein-Barr virus, according to a later analysis. An earlier analysis of approximately 530 of the donors showed that most TCR beta V segments appeared in productive rearrangements either about 87% or about 30% of the time, which broadly matched IMGT annotations. Because HLA typing was unavailable for some donors at each locus, only the typed subset was used in association tests. Immune exposure information for the cohort was limited to CMV serostatus. According to a later analysis, most CMV-associated TCR beta chains appeared to be HLA-restricted, and the HLA associations seemed to be driven largely by CMV exposure. According to a later genetic analysis, donors in an Asian-associated ancestry cluster had fewer N-insertions in productive TCRs than the approximately 670-donor mean. The authors suggested that the approach could potentially be extended to other disease states and immunological phenotypes. In a later analysis, HLA-associated TCR beta chains showed more clonal expansion and lower generation probabilities than non-associated chains that were equally common. In vitro tests confirmed that three of the cytomegalovirus-associated TCR beta chains recognize cytomegalovirus antigens. A further reported finding was that TCR beta sequences accurately predicted the HLA-A and HLA-B alleles for most subjects in the first cohort. A cluster of highly shared sequence variants was judged likely to represent a technical artifact of the sequencing pipeline. In a later analysis, the rate of TCR association differed among HLA loci, with DRB1 alleles having the most associated TCRs and HLA-C alleles having the fewest. Linkage disequilibrium might explain the correlated functional status among segregating V segments, but an unknown experimental factor could not be excluded. When HLA alleles, especially DR and DQ, strongly co-occurred, TCR associations were difficult to assign to individual alleles. Roughly uniform sequencing depth across donors was assumed in presence/absence analyses, although this assumption may not hold. In a later genetic analysis, a missense DCLRE1C variant was associated with V-gene and J-gene trimming of TCR beta chains, and the association was replicated in an independent cohort. A total of 150 or so TCR beta chains were listed by the study as associated with cytomegalovirus.

V is cut back by 10 bases and J by 7 bases, with 9 bases in the junction unmatched. CDR1 and CDR2 are drawn from the germline V gene: ENHRY, SYGVKD. Taken from cysteine to phenylalanine, the CDR3 has 13 residues. The only DNA kept is the CDR3, 39 bases in frame from the first base. Preparation of the library involved the immunoSEQ multiplex PCR assay. The multiplex PCR relied on a mix of 60 forward primers for TCR Vbeta segments and 13 reverse primers for TCR Jbeta segments. The CDR3 region of rearranged TCR beta genes was amplified from genomic DNA by a multiplex PCR assay. On the Illumina HiSeq System, the amplified TCR beta libraries were sequenced as 87-base-pair reads. Per the source publication's procedure: In a later analysis, some 80 million unique TCR beta chains were counted across the roughly 700 repertoires, and approximately 11 million of these chains were shared by at least two donors. Raw reads were error-corrected and collapsed into unique sequences with a nearest-neighbor algorithm that merged closely related sequences to remove PCR and sequencing errors. V, D and J gene segments were assigned by aligning CDR3 sequences to IMGT reference sequences. Each retained sequence needed at least a six-nucleotide match to both a V gene segment and a J gene segment. Rearrangements were classified as productive when the CDR3 lacked stop codons and remained in frame with V and J, and all other rearrangements were classified as non-productive. CDR3 was defined according to IMGT convention as the region running from the second conserved V-encoded cysteine to the conserved J-encoded phenylalanine. Sequences without an unambiguous match to a single V gene segment were excluded from the earlier analysis of about 600 of the donors. In an earlier analysis of approximately 590 of the donors, V segments were called functional above 56.7% productive rearrangements and were called segregating when the between-donor standard deviation exceeded 5%. To diagnose cytomegalovirus status from the catalog of TCR beta chain sequences, a statistical classification framework was built. In a later analysis, TCR nucleotide sequences were compared against IMGT/GENE-DB human TR gene sequences so that V and J genes could be assigned. Using the TCRdist pipeline, a later analysis assigned CDR3 sequences along with most-parsimonious VDJ recombination scenarios. In a later analysis, every TCR beta chain was defined by the combination of its CDR3 amino acid sequence and its V-gene family, and reads without a unique V-gene family were dropped. In a later analysis, 500 to 700 highly shared, low-generation-probability nucleotide sequences were removed to address suspected cross-contamination and a sequencing artifact. In a later analysis, a clonal expansion index for each public chain was calculated from normalized within-repertoire ranks of inferred template counts. Generation probabilities in a later analysis came from a VDJ recombination model fitted to out-of-frame rearrangements, and those results were checked against IGoR. Hypergeometric tests were used in a later analysis to score TCR-TCR, TCR-HLA and TCR-CMV co-occurrence, with a repertoire-size bias correction applied to the TCR pairs. A later analysis estimated false discovery rates by permuting HLA or CMV assignments 20 times. In a later analysis, co-occurring TCRs were grouped using DBSCAN, and TCRdist sequence similarity was added for clustering within HLA-allele-positive subsets. Co-occurrence clustering excluded repertoires with fewer than 30,000 or more than 120,000 public chains, plus five with anomalous nucleotide sharing. TCRdb's version of the immuneACCESS table is confined to in-frame rearrangements and falls short of the full clone set. An unresolved V gene accounts for under half of the shortfall where checked; the remainder is of unknown origin. That table furnishes V, J and clone size, whereas the DNA furnished D and trimming. Present in this sample are approximately 75,000 clones, approximately 80% of which were seen just once. 18% of the sample lies in the top ten.

In total, roughly 670 healthy bone marrow donors made up the cohort. At the time of sampling, all cohort members were nominally healthy, though unrecorded immune exposures were likely present. The donor tested CMV seropositive, placing the donor among the 289 seropositive members of the cohort. A peripheral blood sample was collected from each donor, and TCR beta sequencing was performed on peripheral blood mononuclear cells. Genomic DNA extraction from the blood cell samples was performed with the Qiagen DNeasy Blood Extraction Kit. The sample consisted of PBMCs. The rearrangement joined TRBV10-3 to TRBJ1-5, with 8 central nucleotides matching TRBD1. The source of this sequence is a man aged 65-85 years in good health and CMV-seropositive. The CDR3 amino acid sequence is: CATSTGVQQPQHF. Here is the DNA: TGTGCCACCTCGACAGGGGTGCAGCAGCCCCAGCATTTT.